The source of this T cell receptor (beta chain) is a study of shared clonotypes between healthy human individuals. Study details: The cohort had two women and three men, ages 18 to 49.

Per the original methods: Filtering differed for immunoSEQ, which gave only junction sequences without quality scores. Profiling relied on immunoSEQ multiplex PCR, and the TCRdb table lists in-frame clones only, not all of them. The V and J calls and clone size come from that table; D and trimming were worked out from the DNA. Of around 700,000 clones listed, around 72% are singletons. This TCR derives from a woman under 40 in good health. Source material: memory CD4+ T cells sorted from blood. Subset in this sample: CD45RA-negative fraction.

The CDR3 coding sequence is TGCGCCAGCAGCGGGATACTAGCGGCTAGCACAGATACGCAGTATTTT. Protein product: CASSGILAASTDTQYF. This chain joins TRBV5-1 and TRBJ2-3; TRBD2 agrees at 8 bases. Trimming took 4 bases from V and 0 from J; bases not matched to a gene: 7. The CDR3 extends over 16 amino acids. Germline V lookup: CDR1 SGHRS, CDR2 YFSETQ.